Listed below are T cell receptor beta chains from one sample, sequenced in a study of blood T cells in healthy people across ages. Via MiXCR, TCRdb re-called the 5' RACE reads, giving one row per CDR3 protein. The table includes 950,000 to 1,200,000 distinct CDR3 sequences, about two fifths detected once. The specimen sequenced was blood. Source of these receptors: a man in his late teens or twenties in good health. Both conserved end residues are part of each CDR3. The order of the fields is CDR3 length, J gene, D gene, clone size, V gene, CDR3 DNA, CDR3 protein. A D gene is named only where the DNA matches it firmly. Some rows mark clone size as missing; the rest say once, few, many or name a class of expanded clone.

16 TRBJ2-1 . few TRBV5-1 TGCGCCAGCAGGCCCCGGGCTCCCAGCTCCTACAATGAGCAGTTCTTC CASRPRAPSSYNEQFF
15 TRBJ2-1 . few TRBV7-2 TGTGCCAGCAACCTGCTTGCGGGGATCTACAATGAGCAGTTCTTC CASNLLAGIYNEQFF
14 TRBJ2-5 . . TRBV6-2/TRBV6-3 TGTGCCAGCAGTCCCATGGACAATTACAATGAGCAGTACTTC CASSPMDNYNEQYF
17 TRBJ2-7 . many TRBV5-1 TGCGCCAGCAGCTTGGCCGCGATGGCGAAGAGCTCCTACGAGCAGTACTTC CASSLAAMAKSSYEQYF
13 TRBJ2-1 TRBD2 . TRBV6-5 TGTGCCAGCAAGCGGGACCTCTACAATAAGCAGTTCTTC CASKRDLYNKQFF
16 TRBJ2-5 . . TRBV4-3 TGCGCCAGCAGCCTAGACCGACTAGGAGTATGGGAGACCCAGTACTTC CASSLDRLGVWETQYF
14 TRBJ2-5 . many TRBV20-1 TGCAGTGCTATACCGGGGGATGGAAAAGAGACCCAGTACTTC CSAIPGDGKETQYF
14 TRBJ1-6 . few TRBV10-3 TGTGCCATCAGTGAAGCGTCTAAGAATTCACCCCTCCACTTT CAISEASKNSPLHF
17 TRBJ2-3 . . TRBV7-9 TGTGCCAGCAGCTTAGCGGACCAGGGGCTTGGGACAGATACGCAGTATTTT CASSLADQGLGTDTQYF
13 TRBJ2-5 . few TRBV6-1 TGTGCCAGCACCGAGAACAGGCTGGAGACCCAGTACTTC CASTENRLETQYF
15 TRBJ1-1 . few TRBV7-3 TGTGCCAGCAGCCCTCAACCGGGGGGGAGCACTGAAGCTTTCTTT CASSPQPGGSTEAFF
18 TRBJ2-1 TRBD2 . TRBV4-2 TGTGCCAGCAGCCAGAAGGTAGCGGGGGGGACTTTAGACAATGAGCAGTTCTTC CASSQKVAGGTLDNEQFF
17 TRBJ2-5 . few TRBV7-9 TGTGCCAGCAGCTTACGTCTGGGACAATCGTACCAAGAGACCCAGTACTTC CASSLRLGQSYQETQYF
15 TRBJ2-1 TRBD1 . TRBV4-3 TGCGCCAGCACCCTGGGGACAGGCGATTTCAATGAGCAGTTCTTC CASTLGTGDFNEQFF
11 TRBJ1-5 . . TRBV20-1 TGCAGTGCTAGTGCCGGGCAGCCCCAGCATTTT CSASAGQPQHF
18 TRBJ2-1 TRBD2 few TRBV6-2/TRBV6-3 TGTGCCAGCAGTTACTCGAAATCGGCAGCGGGGGGGCAGGATGAGCAGTTCTTC CASSYSKSAAGGQDEQFF
15 TRBJ1-1 . once TRBV3-1 TGTGCCAGCAGCCAAGCGGACGGGATGAACACTGAAGCTTTCTTT CASSQADGMNTEAFF
14 TRBJ1-2 . . TRBV30 TGTGCCTGGAGGACCCAAGGGGCCCTTAGTGGCTACACCTTC CAWRTQGALSGYTF
12 TRBJ2-1 . . TRBV15 TGTGCCACCAGCTGGGGAGTTGGTGAGCAGTTCTTC CATSWGVGEQFF
17 TRBJ2-7 . many TRBV3-1 TGTGCCAGCAGCCAAGATAGCTGGGCAGGTCGAAGCTACGAGCAGTACTTC CASSQDSWAGRSYEQYF
15 TRBJ1-2 . few TRBV7-9 TGTGCCAGCAGCTTGTCCCGGGGACGGGCAGAGGGCTACACCTTC CASSLSRGRAEGYTF
13 TRBJ2-1 . . TRBV6-2/TRBV6-3 TGTGCCAGCAGTTACAACAGCTACAATGAGCAGTTCTTC CASSYNSYNEQFF
14 TRBJ1-1 . . TRBV29-1 TGCAGCGTTGATGCGGGGAAAGGGGTCACTGAAGCTTTCTTT CSVDAGKGVTEAFF
13 TRBJ1-1 . . TRBV6-1 TGTGCCAGCAGTGAACCCCGGGACACTGAAGCTTTCTTT CASSEPRDTEAFF
17 TRBJ1-2 . . TRBV4-2 TGTGCCAGCAGCCCGATCCTGACAGGAGCCGTTTCGGGTGGCTACACCTTC CASSPILTGAVSGGYTF
17 TRBJ2-3 . few TRBV28 TGTGCCAGCAGCCCTTTGGGGCGTCAGCAAAGCACAGATACGCAGTATTTT CASSPLGRQQSTDTQYF
15 TRBJ2-4 . . TRBV12-3/TRBV12-4 TGTGCCAGCAGTGCTCAGGGGCCAGCCAAAAACATTCAGTACTTC CASSAQGPAKNIQYF
16 TRBJ2-3 . few TRBV12-3/TRBV12-4 TGTGCCAGCAGTAGGGACTGGGGGTCCGGAACAGATACGCAGTATTTT CASSRDWGSGTDTQYF
15 TRBJ1-1 . . TRBV5-1 TGCGCCAGCAAGGAGCAGGGTATCATGAACACTGAAGCTTTCTTT CASKEQGIMNTEAFF
16 TRBJ2-7 TRBD2 . TRBV12-3/TRBV12-4 TGTGCCAGCAGAGCCCCCGGGACTAGCGGATACAATGAGCAGTACTTC CASRAPGTSGYNEQYF
15 TRBJ2-3 TRBD2 . TRBV20-1 TGCAGTGCTAGAGATGAGCGGGGGGGCGAAGATACGCAGTATTTT CSARDERGGEDTQYF
13 TRBJ2-5 . . TRBV11-2 TGTGCCAGCAGCTCAATAGGTCCAGAGACCCAGTACTTC CASSSIGPETQYF
16 TRBJ1-4 . . TRBV7-2 TGTGCCAGCAGCTTAACGGGGTCCTATACTAATGAAAAACTGTTTTTT CASSLTGSYTNEKLFF
12 TRBJ2-3 . . TRBV4-2 TGTGCCAGCAGCCAGTCGGGGGATACGCAGTATTTT CASSQSGDTQYF
14 TRBJ1-1 TRBD1 . TRBV6-1 TGTGCCAGCAGGAAGACAGGGATGGGCACTGAAGCTTTCTTT CASRKTGMGTEAFF
18 TRBJ2-3 TRBD2 . TRBV4-3 TGCGCCAGCAGCCAAGATCGGGCTAGCGGGGGATCCACAGATACGCAGTATTTT CASSQDRASGGSTDTQYF
14 TRBJ2-7 . . TRBV6-2/TRBV6-3 TGTGCCAGCAGTCCCGGAGAGGTCTCTAATGAGCAGTACTTC CASSPGEVSNEQYF
17 TRBJ2-3 TRBD2 . TRBV27 TGTGCCAGCAGTTTACTTAGGACTAGCGGAATGGGGGATACGCAGTATTTT CASSLLRTSGMGDTQYF
14 TRBJ2-7 . . TRBV7-7 TGTGCCAGCAGCCCCCTGAGCTCCTACAATGAGCAGTACTTC CASSPLSSYNEQYF
13 TRBJ2-3 . once TRBV3-1 TGTGCCAGCAGCCAAGACTCTAGTGCTACGCAGTATTTT CASSQDSSATQYF
16 TRBJ1-6 . . TRBV20-1 TGCAGTGCTCGAGATCGGAGTAGCTCCTATAATTCACCCCTCCACTTT CSARDRSSSYNSPLHF
15 TRBJ1-1 TRBD1 few TRBV5-1 TGCGCCAGCAGCTCGGGACAGACTAGGAACACTGAAGCTTTCTTT CASSSGQTRNTEAFF